The 21 T cell receptor beta chains below all came from one sample that was sequenced in a study of vaccination effects on CD4 cells after COVID-19. CD4+ T cells specific for antigen were expanded with viral peptide pools by the ViraFEST assay before sequencing. Scientists isolated CD4+ T cells after a roughly ten-day culture period ended. Vaccinated participants had no history of SARS-CoV-2 infection and tested negative for nucleocapsid antibodies. Their antigens are not known. The assay was immunoSEQ multiplex PCR, and TCRdb's table has in-frame clones only and misses some. This table has some 52,000 clones, roughly three quarters appearing once. Source: CD4+ T cells from PBMCs cultured with HCoV-OC43 spike peptides, taken before COVID-19 vaccination. Regarding subset: HCoV-OC43 spike overlapping peptide pool stimulation. The receptor set was obtained from a human donor who received a COVID-19 vaccine.

This chain uses TRBV5-8 with TRBJ1-4, with 7 bases that match TRBD1. The J segment lost 2 bases and the V segment lost 5 bases, leaving 6 bases of the junction unmatched. The CDR3 loop spans 15 amino acids. The germline CDR1 and CDR2 sequences are SGHTS and YDEGEE. In DNA form, the CDR3 reads TGTGCCAGCAGATACCAGACAGGGACTAATGAAAAACTGTTTTTT. Translating it yields CASRYQTGTNEKLFF.

The V call is TRBV6-4, the J call TRBJ2-3; tentative D call: TRBD2 (6 bases). With 6 bases removed from V and 1 base from J, the gap between germline ends came to 11 bases. This CDR3 spans 14 amino acids. Germline V gene data show CDR1 as MRHNA and CDR2 as SNTAGT. This CDR3 is CASSSSGRTDTQYF. The CDR3 coding sequence is TGTGCCAGCAGCTCAAGCGGGCGCACAGATACGCAGTATTTT.

This clone is medium-sized by share. V and J are TRBV19 and TRBJ1-3; D is ambiguous. Trimming pared 8 bases from V and 1 base from J, leaving 9 bases between. The CDR3 is 13 residues long. The germline V gene has CDR1 LNHDA and CDR2 SQIVND (reference sequence). Here the CDR3 reads CASQHYSGNTIYF. For the CDR3, the DNA is TGTGCCAGTCAACACTATTCTGGAAACACCATATATTTT.

This chain uses TRBV6-2 or TRBV6-3 with TRBJ2-6, with D perhaps being TRBD1 or TRBD2 (5 bases each). Germline CDR1 reads MNHEY; CDR2 reads SVGEGT. This CDR3 is 16 amino acids long. V shed 6 bases and J shed 0 bases, with 12 bases lying between them. The CDR3 DNA reads TGTGCCAGCAGCGGGACGTTTAGCTCTGGGGCCAACGTCCTGACTTTC. It translates to CASSGTFSSGANVLTF.

The V gene is TRBV7-6, the J gene TRBJ2-3; the D gene is possibly TRBD2 (7 bases). Germline V gene data show CDR1 as SGHVS and CDR2 as FNYEAQ. The CDR3 is made up of 15 amino acids. Deletions cut 1 base from V and 5 bases from J, with 13 bases between. The CDR3 here is CASSLGRGAGDTQYF. CDR3 nucleotides: TGTGCCAGCAGCTTAGGTCGGGGGGCAGGAGATACGCAGTATTTT.

This CDR3 reads CASSLNHSAGGSNQPQHF. The CDR3, as DNA: TGTGCCAGCAGCTTAAATCATTCGGCAGGGGGCTCCAATCAGCCCCAGCATTTT. The chain joins TRBV7-3 to TRBJ1-5; 8 bases match TRBD1. In germline, CDR1 is SGHTA, CDR2 FQGTGA. J was trimmed by 3 bases and V by 1 base; bases with no gene match: 11. This CDR3 comprises 18 residues.

The chain recombines TRBV3-1 (or the pseudogene TRBV3-2) with TRBJ2-6; the D call may be TRBD1 or TRBD2 (5 bases each). The CDR3 is made up of 16 amino acids. The germline CDR1 and CDR2 sequences are LGHDT and YNNKEL (reference sequence). V shed 2 bases and J shed 0 bases, with 8 bases lying between them. The CDR3 here is CASSQRGGSGANVLTF. The DNA of the CDR3 is TGTGCCAGCAGCCAACGTGGGGGCTCTGGGGCCAACGTCCTGACTTTC.

The V call is TRBV7-3, the J call TRBJ1-3; the match to TRBD1 covers 7 bases. The ends lost 5 bases at V and 2 bases at J; junction bases unmatched: 6. The CDR3 is 15 amino acids. Germline V gene lookup returns CDR1 SGHTA and CDR2 FQGTGA. CDR3 loop: CASSAGTATGNTIYF. In nucleotides, the CDR3 is TGTGCCAGCAGCGCCGGGACAGCCACTGGAAACACCATATATTTT.

As to this clone: Other DNA sequences in this sample translate to the same CDR3. The rearrangement uses TRBV3-1 (or the pseudogene TRBV3-2) and TRBJ2-7; unclear D gene. CDR1 LGHDT and CDR2 YNNKEL come from the germline V gene (reference sequence). This CDR3 region has 12 residues. V gave up 3 bases and J gave up 3 bases, with 6 bases separating them. The CDR3 DNA is TGTGCCAGCAGCCATGGCGGCTACGAGCAGTACGTC. It encodes CASSHGGYEQYV.

This chain uses TRBV18 with TRBJ1-4, with 7 positions matching TRBD1. This CDR3 spans 18 amino acids. After removal of 6 bases from V and 6 bases from J, the junction contained 19 bases not matched to a gene. Germline CDR1 KGHSH, CDR2 LQKENI. CDR3 sequence: CASSPVRDSSVVDEKLFF. The CDR3 coding sequence is TGTGCCAGCTCTCCCGTAAGGGACAGTTCGGTCGTCGATGAAAAACTGTTTTTT.

The chain uses TRBV6-5 and TRBJ1-2; 7 nucleotides line up with TRBD1. Germline CDR1 MNHEY, CDR2 SVGAGI. The junction had 11 bases not matched to a gene; V was cut back by 6 bases and J by 7 bases. The CDR3 is 14 amino acids. The chain's CDR3 is CASRSTRDSFGYTF. The CDR3 region has the DNA TGTGCCAGCAGATCAACCCGGGACAGTTTTGGCTACACCTTC.

The chain uses TRBV4-1 and TRBJ1-4; 7 nucleotides agree with TRBD1. Trimming at V came to 3 bases and at J to 2 bases, leaving 3 bases not matched to a gene. Germline CDR1 reads MGHRA; CDR2 reads YSYEKL. The length of the CDR3 is 15 residues. CDR3 nucleotide sequence: TGCGCCAGCAGCCAGGCAGGGGGGACTAATGAAAAACTGTTTTTT. Its protein is CASSQAGGTNEKLFF.

V and J are TRBV6-4 and TRBJ1-5; 8 positions match TRBD1. Trimming at V came to 5 bases and at J to 6 bases, leaving 3 bases not matched to a gene. The CDR3 is 13 amino acids. Germline CDR1 MRHNA, CDR2 SNTAGT. The CDR3 reads CASSFDRGQPQHF. The DNA for the CDR3 is TGTGCCAGCAGTTTTGACAGGGGTCAGCCCCAGCATTTT.

The J gene is TRBJ1-5, the V gene TRBV12-3 or TRBV12-4; D uncertain. This CDR3 is built from 12 residues. The V end lost 6 bases, the J end lost 12 bases, and 15 bases lay between the germline ends. Here the CDR3 DNA reads TGTGCCAGCAGCACATTTGATAGTCACCAGCATTTT. Translating gives CASSTFDSHQHF.

This chain joins TRBV6-1 and TRBJ1-6; D uncertain. V was shortened by 2 bases and J by 3 bases, with 8 bases between the two germline ends. This CDR3 comprises 15 residues. From germline, CDR1 is MNHNS and CDR2 SASEGT. The CDR3 DNA reads as TGTGCCAGCAGTGAACTGGACGGCTATAATTCACCCCTCCACTTT. It yields the protein CASSELDGYNSPLHF.

This clone was detected once. This chain joins TRBV6-5 and TRBJ1-2, with D possibly matching TRBD1 (5 bases). Germline CDR1 and CDR2: MNHEY and SVGAGI. This CDR3 contains 13 residues. Trimming pared 8 bases from V and 7 bases from J, leaving 17 bases between. DNA for the CDR3: TGTGCCAGCCAAAGACAGCGCGATATTGGCTACACCTTC. It yields the protein CASQRQRDIGYTF.

This sequence joins TRBV12-3 or TRBV12-4 and TRBJ2-2; D uncertain. The CDR3 is 13 amino acids. Trimming removed 2 bases at V and 5 bases at J, with 6 bases between. CDR3 sequence reads: CASSLPPTGELFF. The DNA for the CDR3 is TGTGCCAGCAGTTTACCGCCGACCGGGGAGCTGTTTTTT.

As concerns this clone: Other DNA sequences in the sample encode the same CDR3. The J gene is TRBJ2-5, the V gene TRBV7-9; 8 bases are shared with TRBD1. Trimming removed 1 base from V and 5 bases from J; junction bases left unmatched: 3. The V gene's germline CDR1 is SEHNR and CDR2 FQNEAQ (reference sequence). The CDR3 has 14 residues. CDR3 sequence reads: CASSLGTGGETQYF. Written as DNA, the CDR3 is TGTGCCAGCAGCTTAGGAACAGGGGGGGAGACCCAGTACTTC. Complete variable domain (other parts from reference TRBV7-9 and TRBJ2-5): DTGVSQNPRHKITKRGQNVTFRCDPISEHNRLYWYRQTLGQGPEFLTYFQNEAQLEKSRLLSDRFSAERPKGSFSTLEIQRTEQGDSAMYLCASSLGTGGETQYFGPGTRLLVL.

DNA for the CDR3: TGTGCCAGCAGCCAACGGACAGGGCGGGAGACCCAGTACTTC. Translation gives CASSQRTGRETQYF. The V gene is TRBV3-1 (or the pseudogene TRBV3-2), the J gene TRBJ2-5; TRBD1 aligns across 8 bases. CDR1 is LGHDT, CDR2 YNNKEL, per germline (reference sequence). CDR3 size: 14 residues. The J segment lost 5 bases and the V segment lost 2 bases, leaving 4 bases of the junction unmatched.

This clone was seen once. The chain combines TRBV24-1 with TRBJ2-1; tentatively, D is TRBD2 (6 bases). From germline, CDR1 is KGHDR and CDR2 SFDVKD. The V end lost 3 bases, the J end lost 5 bases, and 16 bases lay between the germline ends. CDR3 length: 16 amino acids. This CDR3 is CATSDPGTEGHNEQFF. CDR3 sequence (DNA): TGTGCCACCAGTGATCCCGGGACGGAGGGCCACAATGAGCAGTTCTTC.

This chain uses TRBV19 with TRBJ2-5; D gene uncertain. Germline lookup yields CDR1 LNHDA and CDR2 SQIVND (reference sequence). This CDR3 has 14 residues. The ends were cut back, 6 bases at V and 4 bases at J, with 15 bases in the middle. The CDR3 nucleotides are TGTGCCAGTAGCCCCCCGGGTGGCACAGAGACCCAGTACTTC. Protein: CASSPPGGTETQYF.